Sequencing of this TCR beta chain was carried out in a study of early T cells in non-severe SARS-CoV-2 infection. About the research overall: Sequenced bulk RNA came from whole blood that was unsorted, and chains were unpaired.

Unique molecular identifiers were affixed to single, distinct cDNA molecules. One entry per CDR3 protein, called by TCRdb with MiXCR from the 5' RACE reads. The sample holds tens of thousands of distinct CDR3 sequences; more than 5.5% are singletons and the top ten take around 2.8%. The germline V gene encodes CDR1 MNHNS and CDR2 SASEGT. The CDR3 consists of 15 residues. Trimming pared 0 bases from V and 7 bases from J, leaving 10 bases between. Ten or more counts support this clonotype. Antigen: not known. Broader study findings: A preference for anti-spike CD8 responses marked VDJdb matching, which missed private and CD4 specificities.

The chain has TRBV6-1 and TRBJ1-6; D ambiguous. The clonotype comes from an adult who was a healthcare worker with PCR-confirmed SARS-CoV-2 infection or an uninfected control (not recorded which). Source: whole blood, taken at baseline. CDR3 DNA: TGTGCCAGCAGTGAAGCGGGCCGCAGGAATTCACCCCTCCACTTT. Translated, it gives CASSEAGRRNSPLHF.